The 27 T cell receptor beta chains given below trace back to one sample, sequenced in a study of blood T cells in healthy people across ages. Next came a second PCR, run for about 7 to 11 cycles, which used a sample-barcoded 5' primer along with a J-beta primer mix. TCRdb called the 5' RACE reads again in MiXCR, with one record for every CDR3 protein. The table shows around 940,000 distinct CDR3 sequences, with roughly 51% occurring only once. The source material was blood. These receptors were obtained from a woman aged 55-70 years in good health.

This clonotype was recorded a few times. J is TRBJ1-4 and V is TRBV28; D uncertain. Per the germline V gene, CDR1 is MDHEN and CDR2 is SYDVKM. This CDR3 region has 13 residues. The V and J ends lost 7 bases and 11 bases respectively, with 17 bases between them. Here the CDR3 DNA reads TGTGCCAGCACCCCCAGTCCCTCGGAGAAACTGTTTTTT. This encodes CASTPSPSEKLFF.

This clonotype was seen once. The chain is built from TRBV5-5 and TRBJ2-7; 10 bases align to TRBD2. The better agreement between TRBJ2-5 and the DNA end casts doubt on the J call. This CDR3 is 21 amino acids long. Germline CDR1 reads SGHKS; CDR2 reads YYEKEE (reference sequence). The CDR3 reads CASSPASGSDLGAFVWETQYF. The CDR3 nucleotides read TGTGCCAGCAGCCCAGCTAGCGGGAGCGATCTAGGGGCGTTCGTATGGGAGACCCAGTACTTC.

This chain joins TRBV20-1 and TRBJ2-1, with 11 bases matching TRBD2. With 6 bases clipped from V and 5 bases from J, the junction kept 12 bases outside the gene matches. Per the germline V gene, CDR1 is DFQATT and CDR2 is SNEGSKA (reference sequence). The CDR3 covers 16 residues. The CDR3 spells CSAPLAGARTNNEQFF. The CDR3 DNA reads TGCAGTGCCCCACTAGCGGGAGCTCGTACTAACAATGAGCAGTTCTTC.

The rearrangement uses TRBV29-1 and TRBJ2-7; 8 bases agree with TRBD1. The end of the DNA fits TRBJ2-5 better, so the J call may be wrong. Germline CDR1 reads SQVTM; CDR2 reads ANQGSEA. This CDR3 has 14 amino acids. The CDR3 protein is CSSRLGRGPKTQYF. CDR3 DNA sequence: TGCAGCAGTCGTTTGGGCAGGGGGCCTAAGACCCAGTACTTC.

V is TRBV7-2 and J is TRBJ2-7; 8 nucleotides agree with TRBD1. V shed 0 bases, J shed 7 bases, and the junction held 11 bases outside the gene matches. Germline V lookup: CDR1 SGHTA, CDR2 FQGNSA. This CDR3 spans 16 amino acids. Here the CDR3 DNA reads TGTGCCAGCAGCTTAGCAGCGACAGGGGCTGTCTGGGAGCAGTACTTC. Protein product: CASSLAATGAVWEQYF.

Concerning this clonotype: Relative to the germline gene, one junction end is altered; a read error may explain this. The rearrangement joins TRBV7-8 to TRBJ2-2; no clear D gene. CDR3 size: 16 residues. From germline, CDR1 is SGHVS and CDR2 FQNEAQ. The CDR3 nucleotides are TGTGCCAGCAGCTTAGGTGTATCGCTTTACACCGAGGAGCTGTTTTTT. Translation: CASSLGVSLYTEELFF.

This clonotype was counted only a few times. The rearrangement uses TRBV12-3 or TRBV12-4 and TRBJ1-2; TRBD1 aligns across 9 bases. The CDR3 is 16 amino acids. The junction had 13 bases not matched to a gene; V was cut back by 7 bases and J by 4 bases. The CDR3 bases are TGTGCCAGCACCCCACGGACAGGGGAAGGGAGCTATGGCTACACCTTC. This codes for CASTPRTGEGSYGYTF.

This clonotype was observed a few times. V and J are TRBV7-2 and TRBJ2-3; D is undetermined. The CDR3 consists of 13 residues. From germline, CDR1 is SGHTA and CDR2 FQGNSA. Trimming took 2 bases from V and 4 from J, leaving 7 bases between them. In DNA form, the CDR3 reads TGTGCCAGCAGCTTATCGCCGGCAGATACGCAGTATTTT. Its protein product is CASSLSPADTQYF.

V and J are TRBV28 and TRBJ1-5; D is undetermined. The CDR3 spans 16 residues. Between the trimmed V and J ends, which lost 4 bases and 0 bases, there was a span of 13 bases. From germline, CDR1 is MDHEN and CDR2 SYDVKM. In nucleotides, the CDR3 is TGTGCCAGCAGTTCAGTTCGACGGTATAGCAATCAGCCCCAGCATTTT. This translates into CASSSVRRYSNQPQHF. Variable domain in full (rest from reference TRBV28 and TRBJ1-5): DVKVTQSSRYLVKRTGEKVFLECVQDMDHENMFWYRQDPGLGLRLIYFSYDVKMKEKGDIPEGYSVSREKKERFSLILESASTNQTSMYLCASSSVRRYSNQPQHFGDGTRLSIL.

The rearrangement joins TRBV3-1 to TRBJ1-1, with D possibly being TRBD1 (6 bases). The CDR3 has 14 residues. Germline values: CDR1 LGHDT, CDR2 YNNKEL (reference sequence). The V gene lost 2 bases and the J gene lost 1 base, with 8 bases spanning the gap. Written as DNA, the CDR3 is TGTGCCAGCAGCCAACTGGACAGGAACACTGAAGCTTTCTTT. Translation gives CASSQLDRNTEAFF.

The chain recombines TRBV6-5 with TRBJ2-3; D may correspond to TRBD1 or TRBD2 (5 bases each). Germline values: CDR1 MNHEY, CDR2 SVGAGI. V lost 6 bases and J lost 0, with 16 bases in between. The CDR3 runs 16 residues. For the CDR3, the DNA is TGTGCCAGCAGGTACAGGCTAGCCTCTAGCACAGATACGCAGTATTTT. This sequence encodes CASRYRLASSTDTQYF.

The J gene is TRBJ2-5, the V gene TRBV12-3 or TRBV12-4; 11 positions match TRBD2. The closer fit of TRBJ2-7 to the DNA end suggests the J call may be wrong. This CDR3 has 15 amino acids. CDR3 amino acids: CASSPPTSGNYEQYF. The CDR3 bases are TGTGCCAGCAGCCCGCCGACTAGCGGGAACTACGAGCAGTACTTC.

The V gene is TRBV18, the J gene TRBJ2-4, with TRBD2 matching 13 bases. The DNA end favors TRBJ2-7, so the J call may be wrong. Germline V gene lookup returns CDR1 KGHSH and CDR2 LQKENI. CDR3 length: 15 residues. The CDR3 spells CASLFGTSGTYEQYF. CDR3 DNA sequence: TGTGCCAGCCTATTCGGGACTAGCGGGACCTACGAGCAGTACTTC.

This chain joins TRBV7-2 and TRBJ2-7; 15 bases match TRBD2. The trim removed 5 bases at V and 12 bases at J, leaving 8 bases unmatched. The CDR3 extends over 14 amino acids. Germline CDR1 is SGHTA and CDR2 is FQGNSA. The CDR3 sequence: CASSAGLAGGRRYF. CDR3 in DNA: TGTGCCAGCAGCGCTGGACTAGCGGGAGGGCGTAGGTACTTC.

This clonotype was seen only a few times. J is TRBJ2-3 and V is TRBV3-1; D is perhaps TRBD2 (6 bases). Per the germline V gene, CDR1 is LGHDT and CDR2 is YNNKEL (reference sequence). Trimming pared 4 bases from V and 4 bases from J, leaving 18 bases between. This CDR3 region has 16 residues. CDR3 region: CASSPTMEGLSDTQYF. In DNA form, the CDR3 reads TGTGCCAGCAGCCCCACTATGGAGGGTTTGTCAGATACGCAGTATTTT.

This clonotype came up a few times. The genes are TRBV6-1 and TRBJ2-3, with D tentatively TRBD2 (5 bases). CDR1 and CDR2 from the germline V gene are MNHNS and SASEGT. V was cut by 4 bases and J by 8 bases, with 7 bases left in between. This CDR3 spans 11 amino acids. Here the CDR3 reads CASSGAGTQYF. CDR3 coding DNA: TGTGCCAGCAGTGGGGCGGGTACGCAGTATTTT.

This clonotype was picked up a small number of times. The chain employs TRBV12-3 or TRBV12-4 and TRBJ2-7, with 7 nucleotides matching TRBD1. CDR3 length: 14 residues. The trim removed 4 bases at V and 0 bases at J, leaving 3 bases unmatched. Here the CDR3 reads CASSYGQVSYEQYF. CDR3 bases: TGTGCCAGCAGTTATGGACAGGTCTCCTACGAGCAGTACTTC.

The CDR3 reads CASSPDRDYRNSPLHF. The CDR3, as DNA: TGTGCCAGCAGCCCGGACAGGGATTACCGTAATTCACCCCTCCACTTT. This chain connects TRBV5-5 to TRBJ1-6; 8 bases are shared with TRBD1. This CDR3 comprises 16 residues. Germline CDR1 SGHKS, CDR2 YYEKEE (reference sequence). V was clipped by 4 bases and J by 6 bases; unmatched bases: 9.

The chain combines TRBV10-3 with TRBJ2-5; D could derive from TRBD1 or TRBD2 (5 bases each). The tail of the sequence fits TRBJ2-7 better, so the J call may be wrong. CDR3 size: 11 residues. Germline CDR1 is ENHRY and CDR2 is SYGVKD. The CDR3 nucleotides read TGTGCCGGGGGAGTAGCCTACGAGCAGTACTTC. Amino acids: CAGGVAYEQYF.

A few counts support this clonotype. The chain employs TRBV7-2 and TRBJ2-7, with D perhaps matching TRBD2 (5 bases). The DNA end is more similar to TRBJ2-5, so the J call may be wrong. CDR3 size: 12 residues. Germline V gene data show CDR1 as SGHTA and CDR2 as FQGNSA. The CDR3 spells CASSARGGTQYF. The CDR3 nucleotides are TGTGCCAGCAGCGCCCGGGGTGGGACCCAGTACTTC.

This clonotype has only a few counts. The chain employs TRBV3-1 and TRBJ1-2; D ambiguous. There are 17 residues in the CDR3. Looked up from germline, CDR1 is LGHDT and CDR2 is YNNKEL (reference sequence). The V end lost 0 bases, the J end lost 4 bases, and 18 bases lay between the germline ends. Here the CDR3 reads CASSQDLSGWGIYGYTF. The CDR3 nucleotides read TGTGCCAGCAGCCAAGATCTGTCCGGGTGGGGAATCTATGGCTACACCTTC.

The sample holds a few counts of this clonotype. The chain recombines TRBV15 with TRBJ2-3; 7 bases match TRBD1. CDR1 and CDR2 from the germline V gene are LNHNV and YYDKDF (reference sequence). CDR3 size: 14 residues. The V segment lost 1 base and the J segment 5 bases; nucleotides outside the gene matches: 3. In nucleotides, the CDR3 is TGTGCCACCAGCAGAGCGACAGGGCGAGATACGCAGTATTTT. The encoded protein is CATSRATGRDTQYF. The entire variable domain, with the rest obtained from reference TRBV15 and TRBJ2-3, is as follows: DAMVIQNPRYQVTQFGKPVTLSCSQTLNHNVMYWYQQKSSQAPKLLFHYYDKDFNNEADTPDNFQSRRPNTSFCFLDIRSPGLGDTAMYLCATSRATGRDTQYFGPGTRLTVL.

The V and J genes are TRBV6-5 and TRBJ1-2, with 7 bases aligning to TRBD1. Trimming at V came to 6 bases and at J to 5 bases, leaving 15 bases not matched to a gene. The CDR3 sequence is 16 residues long. CDR1 and CDR2 from the germline V gene are MNHEY and SVGAGI. Here the CDR3 DNA reads TGTGCCAGCAGCCGACAGGGAAAGAGCCTCACGTATGGCTACACCTTC. Protein product: CASSRQGKSLTYGYTF.

The V and J genes are TRBV13 and TRBJ1-4; 11 bases align to TRBD1. V trimming: 4 bases; J trimming: 8 bases; junction bases outside the gene matches: 6. Germline V gene lookup returns CDR1 PRHDT and CDR2 FYEKMQ (reference sequence). The CDR3 is 15 amino acids. CDR3 residues: CASSSVRTGGEKLFF. The CDR3 bases are TGTGCCAGCAGCTCAGTTCGGACAGGGGGCGAAAAACTGTTTTTT.

This clonotype is a singleton in its sample. The rearrangement joins TRBV7-8 to TRBJ2-7; TRBD2 matches at 7 bases. Germline CDR1 is SGHVS and CDR2 is FQNEAQ. With V trimmed by 5 bases and J by 5 bases, 12 bases remained unmatched. There are 15 residues in the CDR3. This CDR3 is CASSLFGGRGHEQYF. CDR3 coding DNA: TGTGCCAGCAGCCTATTTGGCGGGAGAGGGCACGAGCAGTACTTC.

The chain has TRBV24-1 and TRBJ2-7, with unresolved D. Germline V gene lookup returns CDR1 KGHDR and CDR2 SFDVKD. This CDR3 spans 11 amino acids. V was trimmed by 4 bases and J by 7 bases, leaving 7 bases between them. The CDR3 bases are TGTGCCACCAGTGACTTGAGGGAGCAGTACTTC. This gives the protein CATSDLREQYF.

A few counts support this clonotype. The J gene is TRBJ2-7, the V gene TRBV5-1; D unclear. The V gene lost 5 bases and the J gene lost 5 bases, with 11 bases spanning the gap. The germline V gene has CDR1 SGHRS and CDR2 YFSETQ. This CDR3 spans 12 amino acids. CDR3 sequence (DNA): TGCGCCAGCAGTTGGAATCAGAACGAGCAGTACTTC. This codes for CASSWNQNEQYF.